This TCR beta chain was identified during a study of shared clonotypes between healthy human individuals (dated by TCRdb to 2018 to 2020). With respect to the entire study: Three men and two women, aged 18 to 49 years, made up the cohort. For each donor, CD4 naive and CD4 memory were each given three plates, CD8 naive was given two plates, and CD8 memory was given one plate. Blood TCR repertoires of roughly 5 healthy adults were deeply sequenced to estimate repertoire size and the extent of clonotype sharing between individuals. Different laboratories and diverse techniques were used to prepare libraries and sequence TCR repertoires, to increase sequencing depth and limit assay-specific biases. Between about 0.85 and 10 billion PBMCs per donor were obtained by leukapheresis. Broader findings and caveats from the paper: Because the study included a small number of donors, the genetic and exposure-history diversity represented was limited. Pairwise subsampling led to the expectation that sequencing depth would affect the degree of clonotype sharing among donors. Sampling was limited to blood, and TCR repertoires in tissue likely differ from TCR repertoires in blood. Even with the large sequencing depth, rarefaction of the sorted-subset datasets indicated that sequencing was incomplete. Naive subsets generally had larger estimated clonotype richness than memory subsets. Across four donors, 5% to 6% of naive CD4, more than 3% of naive CD8, 2% to 2.5% of memory CD4, and approximately 0.4% of memory CD8 clonotypes were shared. Compared with non-shared clonotypes, clonotypes shared by all four sorted-subset donors had higher generation probabilities.

CD8 naive samples consisted of CD45RO-negative cells that were positively selected for CCR7, yielding a CD45RA+CCR7+ population without TemRA cells. Healthy HIV-negative adults with no recently reported acute infections or vaccinations were included as donors. Every donor was a Caucasian adult living in Nashville, Tennessee, USA. After blood collection by leukapheresis, PBMCs were isolated using Ficoll-Histopaque density gradient centrifugation and then cryopreserved in the vapor phase of liquid nitrogen. Analytical flow cytometry was used to check the purity and quantity of every magnetically sorted T cell population. From each sorted fraction, genomic DNA was isolated and quantified by UV absorbance on a Nanodrop 2000c. About this clone: The antigen it recognizes is unknown. No base qualities exist here, and no much larger clone lies one base off it.

The CDR3 sequence holds 14 residues, the cysteine and phenylalanine included. The sequence is cut down to CDR3 DNA, 42 bases in frame from base 1. V drops 3 bases and J drops 0 bases, leaving 8 bases in between. CDR1 SEHNR and CDR2 FQNEAQ are derived from the germline V gene (reference sequence). Using the deep immunoSEQ assay, multiplex PCR amplified TCR CDR3 regions from genomic DNA. Extracted genomic DNA from each cell subset was distributed evenly across all wells of several immunoSEQ 96-well plates, and each plate was treated as a replicate. Each replicate PCR for sorted subsets received about 220 ng genomic DNA, equal to tens of thousands of T cell genomes. The purified libraries were quantified using a Qubit 3.0 fluorometer, sized with a Bioanalyzer 2100, and then quantified again using the KAPA Library Quantification kit. Every immunoSEQ 96-well plate was sequenced on a separate single-read 150-cycle Illumina NextSeq 550 flow cell. The authors' pipeline ran thus. The immunoSEQ output contained only junctional sequences without quality scores, so filtering could not match that applied to full-length reads. To assign V/J genes and CDR3, sequences were annotated against IMGT germline references using PyIR, a Python wrapper for IgBLAST v1.9. Reads with weak V/J assignments (E-value above 1e-6), missing CDR3, stop codons, out-of-frame junctions, or ambiguous translated residues were removed. V3J clonotypes were defined as sequences sharing an identical inferred V gene, J gene, and CDR3 amino acid sequence. To compute the percentage overlap between repertoires, the number of shared unique clonotypes was divided by the size of the smaller repertoire. RTK rarefaction, the Chao1 estimator, and Recon v2.1 estimates of unobserved clonotypes were used to assess repertoire richness. Generation probabilities for all TCRbeta clonotypes obtained by the gDNA method from a handful of donors were computed using OLGA. The table comes from immuneACCESS by way of TCRdb, which keeps in-frame sequences with V and J called. Part of the clones is missing from these tables; in studies checked, under half for an unresolved V gene and the rest for unknown reasons. For V, J and clone size, that table is used; D and trimming come from the DNA. The sample table records around 2.1 million clones; about 92% of these occur just once. In total, the top ten clones hold about 1.5% of the sample.

This chain joins TRBV7-9 to TRBJ1-2; the D gene lacks a confident call. Material: naive CD8+ T cells from PBMCs. This specimen's cell subset or site label, per the study, means: CD45RA+CCR7+. The receptor's source is a man between 18 and 29 years old in good health. Some clones in this sample may be carry-over from other donors' samples. The DNA sequence is as follows: TGTGCCAGCAGCTTGCTCAATGCTAACTATGGCTACACCTTC. Its translation reads: CASSLLNANYGYTF.